This TCR beta chain was recorded in a study of blood T cells in healthy people across ages. Each of the donors had approximately 10 milliliters of peripheral blood drawn into EDTA-treated Vacutainer tubes. Study-level points and caveats: A strong correlation between TCR beta diversity and naive T cell percentage was seen.

This clonotype was seen repeatedly, ten times or more. Antigen specificity is unknown. A J-beta primer mix and a sample-barcoded 5' primer were used in a second PCR of about 7 to 11 cycles. One entry per CDR3 protein results from TCRdb running MiXCR on the 5' RACE reads. The sample consists of over 950,000 distinct CDR3 sequences, just over 50% of them appearing once. The CDR3 covers 16 residues. J lost 0 bases, V lost 4 bases, and 6 bases had no gene match. The rearrangement uses TRBV12-3 or TRBV12-4 and TRBJ2-3; 8 positions agree with TRBD1. The source material was blood. This TCR was recovered from a woman aged 55-69 years in good health. The CDR3 nucleotides are TGTGCCAGCAGTTGGGGGGACAGGAGCAGCACAGATACGCAGTATTTT. It translates to CASSWGDRSSTDTQYF.